This TCR beta chain was obtained from a study of regulatory T cells in long-lasting Graves disease. This clonotype came up many times. What it binds is unknown. Study-wide points: Persistent cases of Graves' showed reduced TCR diversity relative to newly diagnosed patients.

The CDR3 has 17 residues. Between the trimmed V and J ends, which lost 0 bases and 6 bases, there was a span of 17 bases. The V gene's germline CDR1 is KGHDR and CDR2 SFDVKD. Noted time point: newly diagnosed GD, antithyroid drugs for less than 3 months. RNA extracted from PBMCs served as the sequencing template. iRepertoire HTBI primers and Arm-PCR of CDR3 regions built TCR beta libraries. Each CDR3 protein gets one entry after TCRdb re-called the multiplex PCR reads with MiXCR. Of more than 400,000 distinct CDR3 sequences in the sample, 16% were seen once. Another study also made use of these data, one on T cells in Graves' hyperthyroidism and ophthalmopathy. From that paper: A 13 V-J signature model discriminated ophthalmopathy versus stable hyperthyroidism.

The starting material was peripheral blood mononuclear cells (PBMCs), obtained at new diagnosis, from a patient treated with antithyroid drugs. The chain uses TRBV24-1 and TRBJ2-1; D might be TRBD2 (6 bases). This TCR was recovered from a woman aged 25-40 years with Graves disease. DNA of the CDR3: TGTGCCACCAGTGATTTGAGAACTCCCGGAGGGGCCAATGAGCAGTTCTTC. Amino acid sequence: CATSDLRTPGGANEQFF.